This TCR beta chain is from a study of T cell changes during pregnancy in multiple sclerosis. Sequenced by immunoSEQ multiplex PCR; TCRdb stores in-frame clones only, minus some. The sample consists of about 29,000 clones, 89% of them appearing once. V shed 1 base and J 8 bases; nucleotides not matched to a gene: 14. This CDR3 contains 17 residues. CDR1 SGDLS and CDR2 YYNGEE come from the germline V gene. Here the sequenced sample was CD8+ T cells from peripheral blood mononuclear cells, taken after pregnancy. V gene TRBV9 combines with J gene TRBJ2-1; 8 bases align to TRBD2. The TCR sequence derives from a female donor with multiple sclerosis, enrolled in a pregnancy study. CDR3 protein: CASSVIPGGNLWDEQFF. CDR3 coding DNA: TGTGCCAGCAGCGTAATCCCGGGGGGGAACCTCTGGGATGAGCAGTTCTTC.